The 18 T cell receptor beta chains in this list originate from one sample, sequenced in a study of cytotoxic CD8 clonotypes in ibrutinib-treated CLL. The data were produced by immunoSEQ multiplex PCR, yet TCRdb's version contains in-frame clones alone and is incomplete. The sample has 130,000 or so clones, approximately 85% seen once; the top ten hold roughly 2%. This specimen consisted of PBMCs, obtained after 24 months of ibrutinib treatment. The receptors shown here come from a human donor with chronic lymphocytic leukemia.

V usage is TRBV6-1 and J usage is TRBJ2-7; possibly TRBD2 for D (6 bases). Germline V gene sequence: CDR1 MNHNS, CDR2 SASEGT. CDR3 length: 19 amino acids. Between the trimmed V and J ends, which lost 2 bases and 3 bases, there was a span of 26 bases. Here the CDR3 reads CASSEPGFGGGRTLYEQYF. DNA of the CDR3: TGTGCCAGCAGTGAACCGGGGTTTGGTGGGGGGAGAACCCTCTACGAGCAGTACTTC.

V and J are TRBV28 and TRBJ1-6; D perhaps matches TRBD1 (5 bases). Germline assignment: CDR1 MDHEN and CDR2 SYDVKM. V was cut by 3 bases and J by 0 bases, with 9 bases left in between. The CDR3 sequence is 16 residues long. The DNA for the CDR3 is TGTGCCAGCAGTTTTCTGCAGGGCTCCTATAATTCACCCCTCCACTTT. As protein: CASSFLQGSYNSPLHF.

The rearrangement joins TRBV10-3 to TRBJ2-7; unclear D gene. The CDR3 extends over 13 amino acids. The germline gives CDR1 ENHRY, CDR2 SYGVKD. Trimming removed 10 bases at V and 2 bases at J, with 15 bases between. This CDR3 reads CANSEARTYEQYF. The CDR3 coding sequence is TGTGCCAACTCTGAGGCGCGGACCTACGAGCAGTACTTC.

The chain combines TRBV6-5 with TRBJ2-7, with 13 nucleotides matching TRBD2. This CDR3 region has 16 residues. Unmatched junction bases numbered 1, after V lost 2 bases and J lost 0 bases. The germline V gene encodes CDR1 MNHEY and CDR2 SVGAGI. The CDR3 reads CASSYGTSGASYEQYF. The CDR3 DNA sequence: TGTGCCAGCAGTTACGGGACTAGCGGGGCCTCCTACGAGCAGTACTTC.

The chain carries TRBV25-1 and TRBJ2-2; TRBD2 aligns across 9 bases. This CDR3 has 13 amino acids. The germline gives CDR1 MGHDK, CDR2 SYGVNS. Trimming at V came to 7 bases and at J to 7 bases, leaving 4 bases not matched to a gene. CDR3 DNA: TGTGCCAGCAAGCGGGAGGTGAACGGGGAGCTGTTTTTT. This codes for CASKREVNGELFF. Based on the CDR3 plus reference TRBV25-1 and TRBJ2-2, the full variable domain is EADIYQTPRYLVIGTGKKITLECSQTMGHDKMYWYQQDPGMELHLIHYSYGVNSTEKGDLSSESTVSRIRTEHFPLTLESARPSHTSQYLCASKREVNGELFFGEGSRLTVL.

The V gene is TRBV28, the J gene TRBJ1-1, with a weak D call TRBD1 (6 bases). This CDR3 spans 13 amino acids. V gave up 8 bases and J gave up 5 bases, with 15 bases separating them. Germline values: CDR1 MDHEN, CDR2 SYDVKM. In DNA form, the CDR3 reads TGTGCCAGCTGGGAGGGGGGTAGGACTGAAGCTTTCTTT. Encoded protein: CASWEGGRTEAFF.

The chain uses TRBV10-3 and TRBJ1-6; D not certain. Trimming pared 0 bases from V and 0 bases from J, leaving 12 bases between. The CDR3 is 18 residues long. Germline lookup yields CDR1 ENHRY and CDR2 SYGVKD. CDR3 sequence: CAISESSGLSSYNSPLHF. The CDR3 bases are TGTGCCATCAGTGAGTCTTCTGGACTTAGCTCCTATAATTCACCCCTCCACTTT.

The chain joins TRBV7-2 to TRBJ1-5, with no clear D. Per germline, CDR1 SGHTA and CDR2 FQGNSA. The CDR3 runs to 13 residues. V was pared by 5 bases and J by 10 bases, with 15 bases between. DNA for the CDR3: TGTGCCAGCAGCCTGTATTTCGTTTCCCCCCAGCATTTT. Encoded protein: CASSLYFVSPQHF.

This chain joins TRBV28 and TRBJ2-1; TRBD2 might be the D (6 bases). Germline-derived CDR1 and CDR2 are MDHEN and SYDVKM. Trimming cost V 2 bases and J 6 bases, with 14 bases left between them. The CDR3 totals 15 residues. The chain's CDR3 is CASSLPGLNLNEQFF. DNA for the CDR3: TGTGCCAGCAGTTTACCGGGACTGAACCTCAATGAGCAGTTCTTC.

The J gene is TRBJ2-2, the V gene TRBV5-8; a weak D match, TRBD2 (5 bases). Trimming left V 0 bases short and J 1 base short, with 16 bases between. Per the germline V gene, CDR1 is SGHTS and CDR2 is YDEGEE. This CDR3 region has 18 residues. In DNA, the CDR3 is TGTGCCAGCAGCTTGGTGGGGAGACTACTCGTGAACACCGGGGAGCTGTTTTTT. It is translated as CASSLVGRLLVNTGELFF.

The V and J genes are TRBV5-1 and TRBJ2-1, with 7 bases fitting TRBD1. This CDR3 has 16 residues. Germline CDR1 is SGHRS and CDR2 is YFSETQ. The V segment lost 4 bases and the J segment 0 bases; nucleotides outside the gene matches: 7. The CDR3 region has the DNA TGCGCCAGCAGCCCCGGACAGGCTAGCTCCTACAATGAGCAGTTCTTC. Encoded protein: CASSPGQASSYNEQFF. The full variable domain, its missing parts supplied by reference TRBV5-1 and TRBJ2-1, is KAGVTQTPRYLIKTRGQQVTLSCSPISGHRSVSWYQQTPGQGLQFLFEYFSETQRNKGNFPGRFSGRQFSNSRSEMNVSTLELGDSALYLCASSPGQASSYNEQFFGPGTRLTVL.

CDR3 nucleotides: TGTGCCAGCAGTTACCGAGAGGGCTCCGAGCAGTACTTC. This gives the protein CASSYREGSEQYF. The chain recombines TRBV6-6 with TRBJ2-7; D might be TRBD2 (5 bases). The CDR3 covers 13 residues. The germline gives CDR1 MNHNY, CDR2 SVGAGI (reference sequence). Between the trimmed V and J ends, which lost 2 bases and 6 bases, there was a span of 11 bases.

This clone was seen only a few times. The chain employs TRBV30 and TRBJ1-1; D is perhaps TRBD1 (5 bases). Germline CDR1 GTSNPN, CDR2 SVGIG (reference sequence). There are 13 residues in the CDR3. V shed 5 bases and J shed 0 bases, with 10 bases lying between them. Written as DNA, the CDR3 is TGTGCCTGGGGAGGGGCGTTGAACACTGAAGCTTTCTTT. Translated: CAWGGALNTEAFF.

The chain joins TRBV27 to TRBJ2-5; D is uncertain. Looked up from germline, CDR1 is MNHEY and CDR2 is SMNVEV (reference sequence). The V end was cut by 2 bases, the J end by 5 bases, with 18 bases between. The CDR3 spans 16 residues. The CDR3 here is CASSLTDSRGVETQYF. Written as DNA, the CDR3 is TGTGCCAGCAGTTTAACCGATTCCCGTGGAGTCGAGACCCAGTACTTC.

This chain uses TRBV15 with TRBJ2-7, with 9 bases identical to TRBD1. CDR1 LNHNV and CDR2 YYDKDF come from the germline V gene (reference sequence). Germline trimming cut 4 bases from V and 2 bases from J; bases unmatched to any gene: 6. CDR3 size: 15 residues. The CDR3 loop is CATSTDRGRTYEQYF. The CDR3 DNA follows: TGTGCCACCAGCACGGACAGGGGACGGACCTACGAGCAGTACTTC. The whole variable domain, remainder taken from reference TRBV15 and TRBJ2-7, is DAMVIQNPRYQVTQFGKPVTLSCSQTLNHNVMYWYQQKSSQAPKLLFHYYDKDFNNEADTPDNFQSRRPNTSFCFLDIRSPGLGDTAMYLCATSTDRGRTYEQYFGPGTRLTVT.

This clone was recorded only once. This chain joins TRBV19 and TRBJ2-4; perhaps TRBD1 as D (6 bases). CDR1 LNHDA and CDR2 SQIVND come from the germline V gene (reference sequence). CDR3 size: 15 residues. V was shortened by 6 bases and J by 0 bases, with 12 bases between the two germline ends. DNA for the CDR3: TGTGCCAGTAGCGGACAGACTATAGCCAAAAACATTCAGTACTTC. It translates to CASSGQTIAKNIQYF.

This sequence joins TRBV2 and TRBJ2-7; a weak D match, TRBD2 (5 bases). V lost 2 bases and J lost 5, with 10 bases in between. The CDR3 has 13 amino acids. Germline loops: CDR1 SNHLY, CDR2 FYNNEI. The CDR3 DNA sequence: TGTGCCAGCAGTGAATCGAGCGGTAACGAGCAGTACTTC. Protein: CASSESSGNEQYF.

This rearrangement joins TRBV25-1 to TRBJ1-5; tentatively, D is TRBD1 (5 bases). The CDR3 has 14 amino acids. CDR1 MGHDK and CDR2 SYGVNS come from the germline V gene. Trimming removed 4 bases at V and 6 bases at J, with 13 bases between. CDR3 sequence: CASSGGVSVQPQHF. CDR3 DNA sequence: TGTGCCAGCAGTGGAGGGGTTTCAGTTCAGCCCCAGCATTTT. The complete variable domain, with remaining parts taken from reference TRBV25-1 and TRBJ1-5, reads EADIYQTPRYLVIGTGKKITLECSQTMGHDKMYWYQQDPGMELHLIHYSYGVNSTEKGDLSSESTVSRIRTEHFPLTLESARPSHTSQYLCASSGGVSVQPQHFGDGTRLSIL.